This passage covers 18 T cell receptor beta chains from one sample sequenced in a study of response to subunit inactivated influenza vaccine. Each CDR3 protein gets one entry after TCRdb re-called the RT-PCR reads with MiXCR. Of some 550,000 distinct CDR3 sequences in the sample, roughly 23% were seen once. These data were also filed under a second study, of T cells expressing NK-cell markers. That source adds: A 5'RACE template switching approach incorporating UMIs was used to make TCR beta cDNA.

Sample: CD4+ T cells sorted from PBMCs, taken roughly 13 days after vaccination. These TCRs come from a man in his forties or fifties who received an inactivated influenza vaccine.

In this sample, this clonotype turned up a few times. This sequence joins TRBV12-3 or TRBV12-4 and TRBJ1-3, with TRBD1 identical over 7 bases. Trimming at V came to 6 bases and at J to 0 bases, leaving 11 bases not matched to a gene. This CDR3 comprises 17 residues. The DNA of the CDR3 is TGTGCCAGCAGCCTCAGGGGGACAAGGGCCTCTGGAAACACCATATATTTT. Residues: CASSLRGTRASGNTIYF.

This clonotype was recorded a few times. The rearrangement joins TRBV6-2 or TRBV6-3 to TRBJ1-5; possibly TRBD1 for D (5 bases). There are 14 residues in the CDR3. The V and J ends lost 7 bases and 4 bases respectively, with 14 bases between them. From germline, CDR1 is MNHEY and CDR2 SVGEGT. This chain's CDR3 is CASTPGGGNQPQHF. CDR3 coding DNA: TGTGCCAGCACCCCCGGGGGGGGGAATCAGCCCCAGCATTTT.

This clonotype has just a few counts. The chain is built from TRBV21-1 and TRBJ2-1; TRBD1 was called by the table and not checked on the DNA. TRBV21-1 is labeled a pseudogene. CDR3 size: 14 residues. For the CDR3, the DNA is TGTGCCAGCTGCCCTAGAAAGGGGAACAATGAGCAGTTCTTC. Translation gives CASCPRKGNNEQFF.

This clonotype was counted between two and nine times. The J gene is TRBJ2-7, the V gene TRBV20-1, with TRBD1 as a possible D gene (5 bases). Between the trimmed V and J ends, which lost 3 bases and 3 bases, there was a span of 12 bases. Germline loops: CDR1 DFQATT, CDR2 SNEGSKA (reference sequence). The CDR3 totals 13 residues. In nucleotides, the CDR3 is TGCAGTGCTAGTGCAGGGCTTGGCTACGAGCAGTACTTC. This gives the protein CSASAGLGYEQYF.

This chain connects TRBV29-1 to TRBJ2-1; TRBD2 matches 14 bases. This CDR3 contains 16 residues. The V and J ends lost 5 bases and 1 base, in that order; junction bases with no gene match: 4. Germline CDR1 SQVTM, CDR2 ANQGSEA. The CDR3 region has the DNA TGCAGCGTTAAGGGACTAGCGGGGGAATCCTACAATGAGCAGTTCTTC. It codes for CSVKGLAGESYNEQFF.

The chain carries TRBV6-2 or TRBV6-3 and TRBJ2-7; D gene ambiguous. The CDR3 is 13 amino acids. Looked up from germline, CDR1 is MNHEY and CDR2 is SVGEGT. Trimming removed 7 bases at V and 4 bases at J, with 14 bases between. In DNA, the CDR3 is TGTGCCAGCAAAGAAGACTTTCTATACGAGCAGTACTTC. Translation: CASKEDFLYEQYF.

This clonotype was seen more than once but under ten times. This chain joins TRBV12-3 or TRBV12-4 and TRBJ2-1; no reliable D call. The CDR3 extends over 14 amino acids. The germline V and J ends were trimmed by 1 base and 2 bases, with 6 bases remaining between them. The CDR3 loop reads CASSLDQTYNEQFF. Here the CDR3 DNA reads TGTGCCAGCAGTTTAGACCAAACCTACAATGAGCAGTTCTTC.

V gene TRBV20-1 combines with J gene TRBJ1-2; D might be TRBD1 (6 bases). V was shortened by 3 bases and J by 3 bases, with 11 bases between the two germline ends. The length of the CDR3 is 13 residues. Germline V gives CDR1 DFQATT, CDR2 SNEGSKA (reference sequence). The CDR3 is CSASMGADYGYTF. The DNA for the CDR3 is TGCAGTGCTAGCATGGGGGCAGACTATGGCTACACCTTC.

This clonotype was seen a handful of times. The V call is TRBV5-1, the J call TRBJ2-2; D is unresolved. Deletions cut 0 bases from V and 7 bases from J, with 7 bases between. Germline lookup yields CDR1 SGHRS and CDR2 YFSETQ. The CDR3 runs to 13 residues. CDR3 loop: CASSLADDGELFF. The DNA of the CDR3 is TGCGCCAGCAGCTTGGCAGATGACGGGGAGCTGTTTTTT.

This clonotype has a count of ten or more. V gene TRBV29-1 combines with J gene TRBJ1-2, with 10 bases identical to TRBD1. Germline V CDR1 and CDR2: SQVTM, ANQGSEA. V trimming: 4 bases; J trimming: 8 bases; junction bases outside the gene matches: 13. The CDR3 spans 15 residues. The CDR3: CSVGTPRQGARGYTF. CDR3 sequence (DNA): TGCAGCGTTGGGACGCCAAGACAGGGGGCGCGGGGCTACACCTTC.

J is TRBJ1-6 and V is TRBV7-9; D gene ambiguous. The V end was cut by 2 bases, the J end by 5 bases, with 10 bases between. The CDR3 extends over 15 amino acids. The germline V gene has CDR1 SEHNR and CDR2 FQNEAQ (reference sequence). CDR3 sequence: CASSLSQVDNSPLHF. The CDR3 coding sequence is TGTGCCAGCAGCTTATCGCAGGTTGATAATTCACCCCTCCACTTT.

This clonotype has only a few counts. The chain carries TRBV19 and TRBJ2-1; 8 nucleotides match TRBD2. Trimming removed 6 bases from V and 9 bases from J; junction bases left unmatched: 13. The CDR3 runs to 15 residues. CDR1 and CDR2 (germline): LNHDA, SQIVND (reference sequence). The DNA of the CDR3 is TGTGCCAGTAGAGTTGCAGCGGGAGATTTGGGTGAGCAGTTCTTC. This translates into CASRVAAGDLGEQFF.

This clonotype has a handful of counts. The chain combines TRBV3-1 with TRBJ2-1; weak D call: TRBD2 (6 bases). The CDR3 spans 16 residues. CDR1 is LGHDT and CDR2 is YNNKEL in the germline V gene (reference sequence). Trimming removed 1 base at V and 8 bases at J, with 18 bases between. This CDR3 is CASSQGGTGSVYEQFF. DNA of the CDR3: TGTGCCAGCAGCCAAGGAGGGACTGGGTCCGTCTATGAGCAGTTCTTC.

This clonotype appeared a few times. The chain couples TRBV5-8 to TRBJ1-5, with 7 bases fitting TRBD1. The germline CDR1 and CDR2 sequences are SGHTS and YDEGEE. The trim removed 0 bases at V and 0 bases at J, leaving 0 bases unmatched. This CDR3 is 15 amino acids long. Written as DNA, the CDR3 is TGTGCCAGCAGCTTGGAGGGGGCTAGCAATCAGCCCCAGCATTTT. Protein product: CASSLEGASNQPQHF. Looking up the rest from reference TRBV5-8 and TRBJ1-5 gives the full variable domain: EAGVTQSPTHLIKTRGQQATLRCSPISGHTSVYWYQQALGLGLQFLLWYDEGEERNRGNFPPRFSGRQFPNYSSELNVNALELEDSALYLCASSLEGASNQPQHFGDGTRLSIL.

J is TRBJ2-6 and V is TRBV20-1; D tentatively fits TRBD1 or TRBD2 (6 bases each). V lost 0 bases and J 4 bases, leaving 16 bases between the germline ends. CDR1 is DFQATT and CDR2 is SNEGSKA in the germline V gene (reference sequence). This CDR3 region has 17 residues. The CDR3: CSARDLRGASGANVLTF. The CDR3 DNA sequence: TGCAGTGCTAGAGATCTAAGGGGGGCCTCGGGGGCCAACGTCCTGACTTTC.

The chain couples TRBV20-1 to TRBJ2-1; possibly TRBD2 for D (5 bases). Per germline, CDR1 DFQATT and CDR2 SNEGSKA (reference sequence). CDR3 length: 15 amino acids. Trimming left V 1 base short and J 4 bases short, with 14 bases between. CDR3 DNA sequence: TGCAGTGCTAGAGCTACTAGTAAGCTATACAATGAGCAGTTCTTC. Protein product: CSARATSKLYNEQFF.

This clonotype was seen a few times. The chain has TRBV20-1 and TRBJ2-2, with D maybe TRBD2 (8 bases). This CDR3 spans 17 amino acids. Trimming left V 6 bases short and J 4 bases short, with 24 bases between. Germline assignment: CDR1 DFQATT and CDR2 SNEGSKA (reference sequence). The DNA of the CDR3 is TGCAGTGCAAAGGGGGCGGGGGGCCGACTATCCACCGGGGAGCTGTTTTTT. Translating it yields CSAKGAGGRLSTGELFF.

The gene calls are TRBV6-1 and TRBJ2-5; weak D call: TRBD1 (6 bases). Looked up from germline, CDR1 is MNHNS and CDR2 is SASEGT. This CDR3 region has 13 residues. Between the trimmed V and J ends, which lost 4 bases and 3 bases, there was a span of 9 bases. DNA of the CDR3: TGTGCCAGCAGTGGGACAGACAAAGAGACCCAGTACTTC. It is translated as CASSGTDKETQYF.